The TCR beta chain under discussion was sequenced for a study of shared clonotypes between healthy human individuals (dated by TCRdb to the early 2020s). Background on the whole study: The cohort comprised a couple of women and a few men aged 18 to 49 years. For each donor, three plates each were used for CD4 naive and CD4 memory, two plates were used for CD8 naive, and one plate was used for CD8 memory. To estimate repertoire size and how much clonotype sharing occurs between individuals, the study deeply sequenced the blood TCR repertoires of several healthy adults. To increase sequencing depth and limit assay-specific biases, TCR repertoire library preparation and sequencing were carried out by different laboratories using diverse techniques. Leukapheresis yielded between about 0.8 and 8.9 billion PBMCs per donor. General study outcomes and caveats: Sharing across a handful of donors was observed for about 5% of naive CD4, 3% to 4% of naive CD8, about 2.5% of memory CD4, and less than 0.45% of memory CD8 clonotypes. Pairwise subsampling led to the expectation that sequencing depth would affect the degree of clonotype sharing among donors. Estimated clonotype richness was generally larger for naive than for memory subsets. Only blood was sampled, and tissue TCR repertoires likely differ from those in blood. Clonotypes shared by all four sorted-subset donors showed higher generation probabilities than non-shared clonotypes. Rarefaction of sorted-subset datasets indicated incomplete sequencing despite the large sequencing depth. Because the study included only a small number of donors, the genetic and exposure-history diversity represented was limited.

Healthy HIV-negative adults with no recently reported acute infections or vaccinations were included as donors. Every donor was a Caucasian adult living in Nashville, Tennessee, USA. CD4+ T cells were enriched by magnetic negative selection; naive cells were then positively selected on CD45RA, and the negative fraction formed the memory subset. Blood was collected by leukapheresis, and PBMCs were isolated by Ficoll-Histopaque density gradient centrifugation and then cryopreserved in liquid nitrogen vapor phase. Purity and quantity of every magnetically sorted T cell population were checked by analytical flow cytometry. Genomic DNA was isolated from every sorted fraction and measured by UV absorbance on a Nanodrop 2000c. Using the deep immunoSEQ assay, TCR CDR3 regions were amplified from genomic DNA by multiplex PCR. Genomic DNA extracted from each cell subset was distributed evenly over all wells of several immunoSEQ 96-well plates, and each plate served as one replicate. Each replicate PCR for sorted subsets received around 200 ng genomic DNA, equal to about 30,000 T cell genomes. The purified libraries were quantified using a Qubit 3.0 fluorometer, sized with a Bioanalyzer 2100, and then quantified again using the KAPA Library Quantification kit. A separate single-read 150-cycle Illumina NextSeq 550 flow cell was used to sequence each immunoSEQ 96-well plate. On the authors' methods: The immunoSEQ output contained only junctional sequences without quality scores, so filtering could not match that applied to full-length reads. Sequences were annotated with PyIR, a Python wrapper for IgBLAST v1.9, using IMGT germline references to assign V/J genes and CDR3. Reads with weak V/J assignments (E-value above 1e-6), missing CDR3, stop codons, out-of-frame junctions, or ambiguous translated residues were removed. V3J clonotypes were defined as sequences sharing an identical inferred V gene, J gene, and CDR3 amino acid sequence. The percentage overlap between two repertoires was calculated by dividing the number of shared unique clonotypes by the size of the smaller repertoire. RTK rarefaction, the Chao1 estimator, and Recon v2.1 estimates of unobserved clonotypes were used to assess repertoire richness. OLGA was used to compute generation probabilities for all TCRbeta clonotypes that the gDNA method yielded from a handful of donors. TCRdb's version of the immuneACCESS table is confined to in-frame rearrangements and falls short of the full clone set. An unresolved V gene accounts for under half of the shortfall where checked; the remainder is of unknown origin. From that table come the V and J calls and clone size; the DNA was used to work out D and trimming. In all, the sample holds roughly 2.4 million clones, and nearly 97% of those were seen once. The ten largest account for approximately 0.13% of the sample.

For this clone: Its antigen has not been determined. Qualities for individual bases were not recorded, and no much larger clone is one base off. The same CDR3 can be traced to other DNA sequences in this sample.

The CDR3 numbers 14 residues from cysteine through phenylalanine. Solely the CDR3 DNA is kept, with 42 bases framed from the first base. Cut back by 0 bases and 0 bases, the V and J ends lie 6 bases apart. In the germline V gene, CDR1 corresponds to SGHRS and CDR2 to YFSETQ. The chain links TRBV5-1 with TRBJ2-5, with the D segment identity uncertain. This receptor was identified in a man between 18 and 29 years old in good health. Source material: naive CD4+ T cells sorted from blood. The sample's cell subset or site, from its label and the paper: CD45RA+ positively selected. The CDR3 amino acid sequence is: CASSLVADQETQYF. DNA sequence: TGCGCCAGCAGCTTGGTTGCGGACCAAGAGACCCAGTACTTC.